The next 2 T cell receptor beta chains were all read from a single sample in a study of tumor-infiltrating lymphocytes in primary liver carcinoma. Starting material of 400 to 600 ng total RNA yielded TCR beta cDNA via a constant-region primer. Three nested multiplex PCR rounds, a slightly modified ARM-PCR method, built the TCR beta libraries. Forward primers for TRBV1-TRBV30 and a C-beta reverse primer served the first two PCR rounds, at 10 cycles each. TCRdb ran MiXCR on the multiplex PCR reads and lists one entry per CDR3 protein. There are nearly 50,000 distinct CDR3 sequences in the sample; around three quarters occur only once, and more than 25% lies in the top ten. Scientists recovered RNA and DNA together from approximately 20-30 mg of unsorted bulk tissue. Material for sequencing was liver tumor tissue from sampling region 3. Regarding subset: tumor region T3, left-lateral pole. These receptors were taken from a man aged 35 to 55 with primary liver carcinoma and hepatitis B virus infection.

Note on this clonotype: A junction boundary mismatches the germline segment, possibly from a read error. The chain combines TRBV4-1 with TRBJ2-7; 10 bases match TRBD2. The CDR3 loop spans 16 amino acids. CDR1 MGHRA and CDR2 YSYEKL come from the germline V gene. The CDR3, as DNA: TGCGTCAGCAGCGCTACTAGCGGGACCGGCTCGGGGGAGCAGTACTTC. Translation: CVSSATSGTGSGEQYF.

This chain links TRBV29-1 with TRBJ2-1; 11 nucleotides agree with TRBD1. The trim removed 5 bases at V and 12 bases at J, leaving 12 bases unmatched. The CDR3 consists of 14 residues. The V gene's germline CDR1 is SQVTM and CDR2 ANQGSEA. CDR3 amino acids: CSVLPGQGVDVQFF. The CDR3 bases are TGCAGCGTTTTGCCGGGACAGGGGGTGGATGTGCAGTTCTTC.